Each of the 27 T cell receptor beta chains below was sequenced from the same sample in a study of shared clonotypes between healthy human individuals. Produced via immunoSEQ multiplex PCR; TCRdb's table is partial and in-frame only. This table has nearly 2 million clones, over 85% appearing once. The naive CD8 subset, CD45RO-negative cells positively selected for CCR7, excluded terminally differentiated effector memory CD45RA+ cells. The specimen was naive CD8+ T cells sorted from blood. The receptor source for this set is a man aged 18 to 30 in good health.

CDR3 DNA: TGTGCCAGCAGCTCCGGACTAGCGGGAGTACGAGAGACCCAGTACTTC. Its translation is CASSSGLAGVRETQYF. The chain employs TRBV7-9 and TRBJ2-5; 13 bases fit TRBD2. The CDR3 is made up of 16 amino acids. V lost 4 bases to trimming and J lost 4 bases; unmatched junction nucleotides: 6. The germline V gene encodes CDR1 SEHNR and CDR2 FQNEAQ (reference sequence).

The chain couples TRBV4-1 to TRBJ2-7; D gene ambiguous. Germline V gene data show CDR1 as MGHRA and CDR2 as YSYEKL. The length of the CDR3 is 14 residues. Trimming stripped 0 bases from V and 7 bases from J, with 13 bases between. CDR3 amino acids: CASSQDDTLSEQYF. The CDR3 coding sequence is TGCGCCAGCAGCCAAGATGACACTCTTAGTGAGCAGTACTTC.

This clone has only one observation. CDR3 amino acids: CASSERQPYYEQYF. The CDR3 DNA reads as TGTGCCAGCAGTGAACGGCAGCCTTACTACGAGCAGTACTTC. J is TRBJ2-7 and V is TRBV6-1; D is uncertain. Germline CDR1 and CDR2: MNHNS and SASEGT. CDR3 size: 14 residues. Trimming removed 2 bases at V and 3 bases at J, with 11 bases between.

The V call is TRBV19, the J call TRBJ1-1, with TRBD1 identical over 7 bases. Per the germline V gene, CDR1 is LNHDA and CDR2 is SQIVND (reference sequence). This CDR3 is built from 17 residues. The V segment lost 0 bases and the J segment 0 bases; nucleotides outside the gene matches: 7. CDR3 sequence (DNA): TGTGCCAGTAGTATAGAGACAGGGACCCAACTGAACACTGAAGCTTTCTTT. This gives the protein CASSIETGTQLNTEAFF.

The chain is built from TRBV4-1 and TRBJ2-7; tentative D call: TRBD2 (6 bases). The CDR3 extends over 13 amino acids. V gave up 4 bases and J gave up 4 bases, with 11 bases separating them. Germline loops: CDR1 MGHRA, CDR2 YSYEKL. CDR3 nucleotide sequence: TGCGCCAGCAGCCTCACTGGGGGGTACGAGCAGTACTTC. Translation: CASSLTGGYEQYF.

A note on this clone: The same CDR3 arises from other DNA sequences in this sample as well. The V call is TRBV4-1, the J call TRBJ2-7; D might be TRBD1 (6 bases). V was cut by 3 bases and J by 3 bases, with 9 bases left in between. Germline loops: CDR1 MGHRA, CDR2 YSYEKL. The CDR3 loop spans 13 amino acids. DNA for the CDR3: TGCGCCAGCAGCCAGCGAGGGGGCTACGAGCAGTACTTC. It codes for CASSQRGGYEQYF.

J is TRBJ2-7 and V is TRBV19; a possible D gene is TRBD2 (6 bases). The CDR3 covers 14 residues. Germline V lookup: CDR1 LNHDA, CDR2 SQIVND (reference sequence). The V end was cut by 2 bases, the J end by 1 base, with 9 bases between. The DNA of the CDR3 is TGTGCCAGTAGTATATCTAGCGAGTCCTACGAGCAGTACTTC. This sequence encodes CASSISSESYEQYF.

The gene calls are TRBV16 and TRBJ2-5; maybe TRBD1 (5 bases). There are 13 residues in the CDR3. Germline CDR1 reads KGHSY; CDR2 reads FQNENV. The germline V and J ends were trimmed by 5 bases and 0 bases, with 7 bases remaining between them. Here the CDR3 reads CASSTQDQETQYF. CDR3 nucleotide sequence: TGTGCCAGCAGCACACAGGACCAAGAGACCCAGTACTTC.

The chain uses TRBV19 and TRBJ2-7; D is uncertain. The CDR3 has 13 amino acids. Per the germline V gene, CDR1 is LNHDA and CDR2 is SQIVND (reference sequence). The ends were cut back, 5 bases at V and 0 bases at J, with 8 bases in the middle. Here the CDR3 reads CASSYLGSYEQYF. The CDR3 DNA reads as TGTGCCAGTAGTTACCTAGGCTCCTACGAGCAGTACTTC.

The chain has TRBV28 and TRBJ1-5; D not resolved. CDR1 MDHEN and CDR2 SYDVKM come from the germline V gene. V was clipped by 5 bases and J by 7 bases, with 12 bases between them. CDR3 length: 13 residues. CDR3 protein: CASSPGVLQPQHF. In nucleotides, the CDR3 is TGTGCCAGCAGTCCCGGGGTATTACAGCCCCAGCATTTT.

The gene calls are TRBV11-3 and TRBJ2-1; the match to TRBD2 covers 10 bases. With 4 bases clipped from V and 2 bases from J, the junction kept 2 bases outside the gene matches. The CDR3 contains 15 residues. CDR1 and CDR2 (germline): SGHNT, YENEEA. CDR3 region: CASSYGTSAYNEQFF. CDR3 DNA sequence: TGTGCCAGCAGCTACGGGACTAGCGCCTACAATGAGCAGTTCTTC.

On this clone itself: Other DNA sequences of this sample code for an identical CDR3. The chain has TRBV25-1 and TRBJ1-4; 7 nucleotides match TRBD1. The CDR3 is made up of 14 amino acids. After removal of 3 bases from V and 5 bases from J, the junction contained 3 bases not matched to a gene. Germline values: CDR1 MGHDK, CDR2 SYGVNS. This chain's CDR3 is CASSDRGVNEKLFF. CDR3 nucleotides: TGTGCCAGCAGTGACAGGGGGGTGAATGAAAAACTGTTTTTT.

V is TRBV9 and J is TRBJ2-7, with D possibly being TRBD2 (6 bases). Trimming took off 4 bases at V and 6 bases at J, with 20 bases between the two ends. CDR1 SGDLS and CDR2 YYNGEE come from the germline V gene. CDR3 length: 15 amino acids. CDR3 sequence: CASSPLKEGLGEQYF. CDR3 DNA sequence: TGTGCCAGCAGCCCCCTGAAGGAGGGTTTAGGCGAGCAGTACTTC.

The J gene is TRBJ2-7, the V gene TRBV10-2, with D unclear. The CDR3 has 13 amino acids. Germline lookup yields CDR1 WSHSY and CDR2 SAAADI. V was pared by 1 base and J by 6 bases, with 10 bases between. For the CDR3, the DNA is TGCGCCAGCAGTGAGTACACTCCGCCCGAGCAGTACTTC. Encoded protein: CASSEYTPPEQYF.

V usage is TRBV7-8 and J usage is TRBJ2-3; 11 nucleotides match TRBD2. This CDR3 is 16 amino acids long. The trim removed 4 bases at V and 3 bases at J, leaving 6 bases unmatched. Germline V CDR1 and CDR2: SGHVS, FQNEAQ. DNA of the CDR3: TGTGCCAGCAGCTCGGGGACTAGCGGCGGGACAGATACGCAGTATTTT. It specifies CASSSGTSGGTDTQYF.

The J gene is TRBJ2-2, the V gene TRBV5-4; TRBD1 might be the D (7 bases). The germline CDR1 and CDR2 sequences are SGHNT and YYREEE (reference sequence). This CDR3 has 15 residues. V shed 5 bases and J shed 6 bases, with 17 bases lying between them. CDR3: CASSYDREVAGELFF. The CDR3 nucleotides read TGTGCCAGCAGTTACGACAGGGAGGTTGCCGGGGAGCTGTTTTTT.

The J gene is TRBJ2-7, the V gene TRBV11-2, with TRBD2 matching over 9 bases. The CDR3 runs 15 residues. Germline CDR1 SGHAT, CDR2 FQNNGV. With 1 base clipped from V and 5 bases from J, the junction kept 6 bases outside the gene matches. As DNA, the CDR3 is TGTGCCAGCAGCTTAGGTGAAGCGGGAGGAGACGAGCAGTACTTC. Its translation is CASSLGEAGGDEQYF. Together with reference TRBV11-2 and TRBJ2-7, the CDR3 gives the full variable domain: EAGVAQSPRYKIIEKRQSVAFWCNPISGHATLYWYQQILGQGPKLLIQFQNNGVVDDSQLPKDRFSAERLKGVDSTLKIQPAKLEDSAVYLCASSLGEAGGDEQYFGPGTRLTVT.

This chain connects TRBV11-2 to TRBJ2-3, with 10 positions matching TRBD2. V lost 8 bases to trimming and J lost 4 bases; unmatched junction nucleotides: 18. The germline CDR1 and CDR2 sequences are SGHAT and FQNNGV. CDR3 size: 18 residues. The CDR3 sequence: CASHQGASGGPAPDTQYF. In DNA form, the CDR3 reads TGTGCCAGCCACCAGGGGGCTAGCGGGGGCCCAGCCCCAGATACGCAGTATTTT.

The rearrangement links TRBV7-3 to TRBJ2-5, with TRBD1 matching 10 bases. The V gene's germline CDR1 is SGHTA and CDR2 FQGTGA. This CDR3 is 15 amino acids long. V gave up 2 bases and J gave up 5 bases; unmatched junction bases: 5. CDR3 protein: CASSLDGQGGETQYF. The CDR3 DNA sequence: TGTGCCAGCAGCTTAGACGGACAGGGGGGCGAGACCCAGTACTTC. Filled out from reference TRBV7-3 and TRBJ2-5, the complete variable domain reads GAGVSQTPSNKVTEKGKYVELRCDPISGHTALYWYRQSLGQGPEFLIYFQGTGAADDSGLPNDRFFAVRPEGSVSTLKIQRTERGDSAVYLCASSLDGQGGETQYFGPGTRLLVL.

The chain is built from TRBV11-2 and TRBJ1-1; 7 nucleotides agree with TRBD1. The V segment lost 0 bases and the J segment 0 bases; nucleotides outside the gene matches: 10. The germline gives CDR1 SGHAT, CDR2 FQNNGV. The CDR3 is 18 residues long. The DNA of the CDR3 is TGTGCCAGCAGCTTAGATGCCCAGGGGGAGGGGCTGAACACTGAAGCTTTCTTT. Translating gives CASSLDAQGEGLNTEAFF.

This chain joins TRBV9 and TRBJ2-2; D gene unclear. The ends were cut back, 7 bases at V and 7 bases at J, with 14 bases in the middle. The CDR3 has 13 amino acids. Germline V gene lookup returns CDR1 SGDLS and CDR2 YYNGEE. CDR3 sequence: CASDSANHGELFF. The CDR3 DNA follows: TGTGCCAGCGATTCAGCGAATCACGGGGAGCTGTTTTTT.

On this clone itself: This likely comes from a read error, as the CDR3 has no conserved phenylalanine or tryptophan at its end. It is unclear where the CDR3 begins or ends on the DNA, so no DNA is shown, and the CDR3 is as TCRdb lists it. The chain couples TRBV6-5 to TRBJ1-2. Counting both end residues, the CDR3 totals 12 amino acids. Per the germline V gene, CDR1 is MNHEY and CDR2 is SVGAGI. The CDR3 protein is CASSSIPGPDHV.

Concerning this clone: Other DNA sequences in the same sample also yield this CDR3. The CDR3 spells CASSLAPYEQYF. Here the CDR3 DNA reads TGTGCCAGCAGCTTAGCACCCTACGAGCAGTACTTC. The genes are TRBV11-2 and TRBJ2-7; D unclear. Germline values: CDR1 SGHAT, CDR2 FQNNGV. This CDR3 comprises 12 residues. Trimming removed 1 base from V and 2 bases from J, with 3 bases in between.

The rearrangement uses TRBV5-1 and TRBJ2-7; possible D gene TRBD1, 5 bases. V shed 2 bases and J shed 3 bases, with 12 bases lying between them. Looked up from germline, CDR1 is SGHRS and CDR2 is YFSETQ. This CDR3 region has 14 residues. DNA for the CDR3: TGCGCCAGCAGCTTACCAGGGAAGGACTACGAGCAGTACTTC. This sequence encodes CASSLPGKDYEQYF.

This chain uses TRBV4-1 with TRBJ2-7, with a possible D match to TRBD2 (5 bases). Germline lookup yields CDR1 MGHRA and CDR2 YSYEKL. V was clipped by 1 base and J by 4 bases, with 17 bases between them. The CDR3 runs 16 residues. The CDR3 here is CASSQAAAEQSYEQYF. Written as DNA, the CDR3 is TGCGCCAGCAGCCAAGCGGCAGCGGAGCAATCTTACGAGCAGTACTTC.

The gene calls are TRBV7-6 and TRBJ2-3; D is ambiguous. Trimming took 1 base from V and 0 from J, leaving 2 bases between them. Germline lookup yields CDR1 SGHVS and CDR2 FNYEAQ. The CDR3 spans 13 residues. For the CDR3, the DNA is TGTGCCAGCAGCTTAGGCAGCACAGATACGCAGTATTTT. Translating gives CASSLGSTDTQYF.

The gene calls are TRBV13 and TRBJ2-2, with a tentative D call TRBD1 (6 bases). Germline-derived CDR1 and CDR2 are PRHDT and FYEKMQ (reference sequence). The CDR3 runs 16 residues. Trimming left V 1 base short and J 3 bases short, with 12 bases between. The CDR3 spells CASSLDGTYDTGELFF. The CDR3 DNA sequence: TGTGCCAGCAGCTTAGATGGGACATATGACACCGGGGAGCTGTTTTTT.